The clone carrying this T cell receptor (beta chain) was seen only once. The germline V and J ends were trimmed by 0 bases and 1 base, with 4 bases remaining between them. Germline V gene sequence: CDR1 MNHEY, CDR2 SVGAGI. The CDR3 is 13 amino acids. This entry comes from a study of blood T cell repertoires in COVID-19. Repertoires were generated with immunoSEQ multiplex PCR, while TCRdb's copy carries only in-frame clones and drops some. The sample shows 150,000 to 200,000 clones, over 75% of them seen only once. V gene TRBV6-5 combines with J gene TRBJ2-7; D gene ambiguous. This receptor was taken from a woman in her 70s with acute or convalescent COVID-19. The sample was peripheral blood. CDR3 sequence reads: CASSYSPSYEQYF. The CDR3 DNA reads as TGTGCCAGCAGTTACTCTCCTTCCTACGAGCAGTACTTC.